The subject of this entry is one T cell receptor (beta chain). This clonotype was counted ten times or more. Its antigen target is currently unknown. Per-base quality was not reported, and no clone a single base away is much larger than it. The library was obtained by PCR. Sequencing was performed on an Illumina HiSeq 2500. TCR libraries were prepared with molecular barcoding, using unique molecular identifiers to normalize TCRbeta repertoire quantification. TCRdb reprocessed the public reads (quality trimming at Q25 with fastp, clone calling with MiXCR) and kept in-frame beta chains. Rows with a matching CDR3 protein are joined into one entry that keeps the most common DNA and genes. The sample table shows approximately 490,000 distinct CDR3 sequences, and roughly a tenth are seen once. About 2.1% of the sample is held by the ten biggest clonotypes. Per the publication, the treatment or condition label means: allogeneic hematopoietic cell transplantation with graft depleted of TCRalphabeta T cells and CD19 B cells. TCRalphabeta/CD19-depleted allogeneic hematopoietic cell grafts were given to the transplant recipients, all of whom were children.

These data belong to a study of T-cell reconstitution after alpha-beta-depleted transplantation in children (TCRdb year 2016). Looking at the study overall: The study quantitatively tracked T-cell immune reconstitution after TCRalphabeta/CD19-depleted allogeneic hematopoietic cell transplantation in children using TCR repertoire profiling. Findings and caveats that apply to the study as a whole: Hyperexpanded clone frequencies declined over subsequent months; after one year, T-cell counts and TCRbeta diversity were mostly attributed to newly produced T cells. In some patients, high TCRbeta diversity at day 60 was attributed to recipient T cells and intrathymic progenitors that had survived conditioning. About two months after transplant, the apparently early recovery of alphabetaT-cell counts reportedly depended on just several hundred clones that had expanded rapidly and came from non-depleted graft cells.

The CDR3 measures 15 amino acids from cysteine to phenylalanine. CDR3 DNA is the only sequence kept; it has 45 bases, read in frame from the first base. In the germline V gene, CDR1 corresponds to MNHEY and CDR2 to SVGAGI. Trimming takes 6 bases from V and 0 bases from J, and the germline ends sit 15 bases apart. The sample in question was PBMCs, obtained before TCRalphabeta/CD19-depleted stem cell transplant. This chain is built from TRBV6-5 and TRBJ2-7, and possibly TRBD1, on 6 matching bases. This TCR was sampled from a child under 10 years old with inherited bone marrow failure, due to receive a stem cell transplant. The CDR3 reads CASSRYRTDSYEQYF. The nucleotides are TGTGCCAGCAGCCGTTATCGGACAGACTCCTACGAGCAGTACTTC.